Below, 2 T cell receptor beta chains from the same sample are listed, as sequenced in a study of PD-1 blockade in classical Hodgkin lymphoma. Sample time point: cycle 4 day 1 (C4D1), after more than five weeks of nivolumab. Exposure to brentuximab vedotin varied, and each patient had relapsed following autologous stem cell transplantation. Thawed PBMCs were the source of CD4+ T cells, purified by magnetic negative selection. Sequencing used immunoSEQ multiplex PCR; TCRdb keeps in-frame clones, though not all of them. The sample yields roughly 30,000 clones, approximately 79% seen once. The sequences come from CD4+ T cells from blood, collected before the fourth cycle of nivolumab. These receptors originate from a human donor with classical Hodgkin lymphoma.

CDR3 in DNA: TGTGCTAGTGGTTTGTTGTCCTCTGGAAACACCATATATTTT. This encodes CASGLLSSGNTIYF. This chain uses TRBV12-5 with TRBJ1-3; D unclear. The CDR3 sequence is 14 residues long. Trimming stripped 2 bases from V and 0 bases from J, with 5 bases between. Per germline, CDR1 LGHNT and CDR2 FRNRAP. Full variable domain (outside the CDR3, taken from reference TRBV12-5 and TRBJ1-3): DARVTQTPRHKVTEMGQEVTMRCQPILGHNTVFWYRQTMMQGLELLAYFRNRAPLDDSGMPKDRFSAEMPDATLATLKIQPSEPRDSAVYFCASGLLSSGNTIYFGEGSWLTVV.

The chain employs TRBV5-1 and TRBJ1-4, with D possibly TRBD1 on 5 matching bases. V gave up 2 bases and J gave up 2 bases, with 16 bases separating them. The CDR3 is 17 amino acids. CDR1 SGHRS and CDR2 YFSETQ come from the germline V gene. The CDR3 sequence is CASSFLSPRVTNEKLFF. DNA of the CDR3: TGCGCCAGCAGCTTTTTGTCGCCCAGGGTCACTAATGAAAAACTGTTTTTT.